The 4 T cell receptor beta chains below come from one sample, sequenced in a study of blood T cell repertoires in COVID-19. This table comes from immunoSEQ multiplex PCR, and its TCRdb copy is limited to in-frame clones, with some not included. Among roughly 100,000 clones listed, roughly 88% were seen once. The specimen sequenced was peripheral blood. Receptors were obtained from a human donor in a cohort sampled during active COVID-19.

The chain combines TRBV28 with TRBJ2-5, with 9 positions matching TRBD2. With V trimmed by 5 bases and J by 6 bases, 10 bases remained unmatched. Germline CDR1 reads MDHEN; CDR2 reads SYDVKM. This CDR3 contains 15 residues. CDR3 region: CASSPETSGQKTQYF. Written as DNA, the CDR3 is TGTGCCAGCAGTCCTGAGACTAGCGGACAGAAGACCCAGTACTTC.

The chain joins TRBV3-1 (or the pseudogene TRBV3-2) to TRBJ2-5, with 10 nucleotides matching TRBD2. CDR1 and CDR2 (germline): LGHDT, YNNKEL (reference sequence). CDR3 length equals 17 residues. With 0 bases clipped from V and 4 bases from J, the junction kept 8 bases outside the gene matches. The CDR3 coding sequence is TGTGCCAGCAGCCAAGATCTGGCTAGCGGGGGAACAGAGACCCAGTACTTC. Translation: CASSQDLASGGTETQYF.

The genes are TRBV19 and TRBJ2-3, with 7 bases aligning to TRBD2. Unmatched junction bases numbered 7, after V lost 8 bases and J lost 2 bases. CDR1 and CDR2 (germline): LNHDA, SQIVND (reference sequence). The CDR3 has 14 residues. The CDR3 coding sequence is TGTGCCAGTGGGGAGACTAGCTACACAGATACGCAGTATTTT. Translation gives CASGETSYTDTQYF.

This chain links TRBV7-2 with TRBJ2-7; 7 nucleotides align to TRBD1. The V gene end was trimmed by 1 base and the J gene end by 0 bases; junction bases not matched to a gene: 3. The CDR3 sequence is 15 residues long. Looked up from germline, CDR1 is SGHTA and CDR2 is FQGNSA. As DNA, the CDR3 is TGTGCCAGCAGCTTAGAAGGGGGCCCCTCCTACGAGCAGTACTTC. Translated: CASSLEGGPSYEQYF.